One sample yielded the 10 T cell receptor beta chains listed below, sequenced in a study of molecular identifiers for immune sequencing clone quantification. TCRdb reanalysed the PCR reads using MiXCR and keeps one entry per CDR3 protein. The data show 350,000 or so distinct CDR3 sequences, 20% to 25% seen once. Material: naive CD8+ T cells from blood, with Jurkat cell RNA spiked in. Subset defined: FACS-sorted CD8+CD4-CCR7+CD45RA+ naive T cells. Source of these receptors: a human donor in good health. Some libraries in this study had Jurkat cell RNA spiked in.

This clonotype was counted ten times or more. V usage is TRBV6-2 or TRBV6-3 and J usage is TRBJ2-4; D is possibly TRBD1 (6 bases). The CDR3 has 11 residues. Trimming cost V 4 bases and J 11 bases, with 9 bases left between them. CDR1 MNHEY and CDR2 SVGEGT come from the germline V gene. The CDR3 is CASSSGQFQYF. CDR3 in DNA: TGTGCCAGCAGTTCTGGACAGTTTCAGTACTTC.

Ten or more counts support this clonotype. The gene calls are TRBV5-8 and TRBJ2-1; D not certain. The germline V gene has CDR1 SGHTS and CDR2 YDEGEE. The CDR3 runs 12 residues. V dropped 4 bases and J dropped 7 bases, with 9 bases sitting between them. The CDR3 spells CASSLVQNEQFF. The CDR3 bases are TGTGCCAGCAGCCTGGTCCAAAATGAGCAGTTCTTC.

This clonotype was detected a few times. This chain joins TRBV10-3 and TRBJ2-3; perhaps TRBD1 as D (5 bases). Trimming left V 0 bases short and J 4 bases short, with 14 bases between. CDR1 and CDR2 (germline): ENHRY, SYGVKD. The CDR3 contains 16 residues. For the CDR3, the DNA is TGTGCCATCAGTGAGTCTGAGGCAGGGAAAGCAGATACGCAGTATTTT. Protein product: CAISESEAGKADTQYF.

This rearrangement joins TRBV3-1 to TRBJ2-3; perhaps TRBD1 as D (5 bases). Deletions cut 0 bases from V and 3 bases from J, with 10 bases between. This CDR3 has 15 residues. From germline, CDR1 is LGHDT and CDR2 YNNKEL (reference sequence). The CDR3 reads CASSQDSGMTDTQYF. In DNA, the CDR3 is TGTGCCAGCAGCCAAGATTCAGGGATGACAGATACGCAGTATTTT.

This clonotype showed up many times. The chain carries TRBV29-1 and TRBJ2-3; TRBD1 is a possible D gene (5 bases). CDR1 and CDR2 from the germline V gene are SQVTM and ANQGSEA. The CDR3 sequence is 13 residues long. The V gene lost 3 bases and the J gene lost 4 bases, with 11 bases spanning the gap. The CDR3 here is CSVDRQGPDTQYF. CDR3 nucleotides: TGCAGCGTTGACCGGCAGGGTCCAGATACGCAGTATTTT.

V is TRBV27 and J is TRBJ2-3, with 8 bases that match TRBD1. The germline gives CDR1 MNHEY, CDR2 SMNVEV (reference sequence). J was trimmed by 2 bases and V by 4 bases; bases with no gene match: 11. This CDR3 has 17 amino acids. CDR3 in amino acids: CASSSYTGTGITDTQYF. The DNA of the CDR3 is TGTGCCAGCAGTTCTTACACCGGGACAGGTATCACAGATACGCAGTATTTT.

Regarding this clonotype: This may come from a read error, since a much larger clone is one base off. This chain uses TRBV6-6 with TRBJ2-7; 10 nucleotides agree with TRBD1. This CDR3 contains 15 residues. CDR1 MNHNY and CDR2 SVGAGI come from the germline V gene (reference sequence). CDR3 region: CAGSYRQDRGDEQYF. The CDR3 region has the DNA TGTGCCGGCAGTTACCGCCAGGACAGGGGGGACGAGCAGTACTTC.

Concerning this clonotype itself: Since a much larger clone is just one base distant, this may be a read error. This chain links TRBV29-1 with TRBJ1-3; D is unresolved. The V end lost 4 bases, the J end lost 7 bases, and 14 bases lay between the germline ends. Germline CDR1 and CDR2: SQVTM and ANQGSEA. The CDR3 loop spans 13 amino acids. In nucleotides, the CDR3 is TGCAGCGTTGTTAAGGGAGATTCCAACACCATATATTTT. Protein product: CSVVKGDSNTIYF.

Worth noting for this clonotype: This could be a read error, since a much larger clone is one nucleotide away. Lacking the conserved final phenylalanine or tryptophan, this CDR3 likely reflects a read error. This rearrangement joins TRBV5-6 to TRBJ1-4, with unresolved D. This CDR3 is 14 amino acids long. Germline values: CDR1 SGHDT, CDR2 YYEEEE. V shed 0 bases and J shed 6 bases, with 9 bases lying between them. Here the CDR3 reads CASSLGRAHEKLFS. The CDR3 DNA is TGTGCCAGCAGCTTGGGTAGGGCCCATGAAAAACTGTTTTCT.

Ten or more counts support this clonotype. V is TRBV4-1 and J is TRBJ1-3; D not resolved. The germline CDR1 and CDR2 sequences are MGHRA and YSYEKL. There are 14 residues in the CDR3. The germline V and J ends were trimmed by 8 bases and 0 bases, with 11 bases remaining between them. The CDR3 bases are TGCGCCAGCCGGTCAGCCTCCTCTGGAAACACCATATATTTT. It yields the protein CASRSASSGNTIYF.